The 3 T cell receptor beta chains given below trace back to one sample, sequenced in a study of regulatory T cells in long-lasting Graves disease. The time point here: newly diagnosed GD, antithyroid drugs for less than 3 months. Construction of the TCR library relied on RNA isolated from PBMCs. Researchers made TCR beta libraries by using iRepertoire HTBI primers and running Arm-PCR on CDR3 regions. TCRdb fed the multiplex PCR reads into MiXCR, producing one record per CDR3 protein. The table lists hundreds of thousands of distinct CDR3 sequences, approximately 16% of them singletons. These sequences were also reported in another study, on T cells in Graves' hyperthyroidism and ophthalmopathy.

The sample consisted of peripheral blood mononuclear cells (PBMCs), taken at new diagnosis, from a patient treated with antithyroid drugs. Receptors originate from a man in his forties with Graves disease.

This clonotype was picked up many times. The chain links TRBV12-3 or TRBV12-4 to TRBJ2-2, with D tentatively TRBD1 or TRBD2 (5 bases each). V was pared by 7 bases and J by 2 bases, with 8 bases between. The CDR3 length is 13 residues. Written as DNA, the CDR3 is TGTGCCAGCAAGGGACGAAACACCGGGGAGCTGTTTTTT. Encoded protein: CASKGRNTGELFF.

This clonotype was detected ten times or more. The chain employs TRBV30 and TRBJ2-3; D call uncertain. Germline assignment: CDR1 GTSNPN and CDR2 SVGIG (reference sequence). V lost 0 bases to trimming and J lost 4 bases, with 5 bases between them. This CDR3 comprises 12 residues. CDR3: CAWSVQSDTQYF. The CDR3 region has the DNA TGTGCCTGGAGTGTACAGTCAGATACGCAGTATTTT.

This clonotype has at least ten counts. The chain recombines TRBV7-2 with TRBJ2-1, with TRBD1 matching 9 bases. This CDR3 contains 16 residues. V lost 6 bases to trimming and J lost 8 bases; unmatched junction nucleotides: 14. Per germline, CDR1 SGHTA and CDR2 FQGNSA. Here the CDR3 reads CASRVTGQGSLDEQFF. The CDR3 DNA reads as TGTGCCAGCAGAGTGACGGGACAGGGTTCCCTCGATGAGCAGTTCTTC. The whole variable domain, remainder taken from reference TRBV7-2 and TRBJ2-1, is GAGVSQSPSNKVTEKGKDVELRCDPISGHTALYWYRQSLGQGLEFLIYFQGNSAPDKSGLPSDRFSAERTGGSVSTLTIQRTQQEDSAVYLCASRVTGQGSLDEQFFGPGTRLTVL.